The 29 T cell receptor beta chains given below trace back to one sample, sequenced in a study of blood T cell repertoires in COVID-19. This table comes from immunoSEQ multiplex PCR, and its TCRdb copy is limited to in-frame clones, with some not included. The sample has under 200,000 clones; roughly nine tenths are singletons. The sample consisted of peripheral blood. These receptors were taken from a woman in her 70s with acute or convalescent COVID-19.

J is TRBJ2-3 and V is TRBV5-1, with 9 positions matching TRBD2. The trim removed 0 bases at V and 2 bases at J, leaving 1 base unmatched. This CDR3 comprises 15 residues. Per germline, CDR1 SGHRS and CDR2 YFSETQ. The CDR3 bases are TGCGCCAGCAGCTTGGTAGCGGGGGACACAGATACGCAGTATTTT. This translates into CASSLVAGDTDTQYF.

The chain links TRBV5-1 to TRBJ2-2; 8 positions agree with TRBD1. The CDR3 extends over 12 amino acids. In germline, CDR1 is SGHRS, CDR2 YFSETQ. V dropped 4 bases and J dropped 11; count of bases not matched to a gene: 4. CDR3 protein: CASSIDRGELFF. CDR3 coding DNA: TGCGCCAGCAGCATCGACAGGGGAGAGCTGTTTTTT.

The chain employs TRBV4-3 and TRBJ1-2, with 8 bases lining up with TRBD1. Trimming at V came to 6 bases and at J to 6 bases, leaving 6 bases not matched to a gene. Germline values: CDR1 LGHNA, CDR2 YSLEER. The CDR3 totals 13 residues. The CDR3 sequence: CASSLAGGDGYTF. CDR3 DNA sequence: TGCGCCAGCAGTCTTGCAGGGGGCGATGGCTACACCTTC.

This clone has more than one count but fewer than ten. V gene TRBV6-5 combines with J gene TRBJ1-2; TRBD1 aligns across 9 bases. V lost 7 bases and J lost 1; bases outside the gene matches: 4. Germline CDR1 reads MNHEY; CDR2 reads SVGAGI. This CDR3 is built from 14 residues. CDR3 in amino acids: CASTRQGGNYGYTF. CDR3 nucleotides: TGTGCCAGCACAAGACAGGGGGGTAACTATGGCTACACCTTC.

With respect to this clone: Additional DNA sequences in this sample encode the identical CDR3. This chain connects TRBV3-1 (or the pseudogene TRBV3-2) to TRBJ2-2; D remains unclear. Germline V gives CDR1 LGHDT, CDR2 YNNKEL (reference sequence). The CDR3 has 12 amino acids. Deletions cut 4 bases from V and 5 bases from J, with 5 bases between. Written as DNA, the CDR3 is TGTGCCAGCAGCCCGAGAACCGGGGAGCTGTTTTTT. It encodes CASSPRTGELFF.

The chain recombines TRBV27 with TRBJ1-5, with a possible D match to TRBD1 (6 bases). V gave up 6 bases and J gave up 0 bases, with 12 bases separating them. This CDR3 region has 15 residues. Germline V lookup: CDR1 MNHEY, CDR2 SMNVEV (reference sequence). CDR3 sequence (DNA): TGTGCCAGCAGCGGGACACCGTATAGCAATCAGCCCCAGCATTTT. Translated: CASSGTPYSNQPQHF.

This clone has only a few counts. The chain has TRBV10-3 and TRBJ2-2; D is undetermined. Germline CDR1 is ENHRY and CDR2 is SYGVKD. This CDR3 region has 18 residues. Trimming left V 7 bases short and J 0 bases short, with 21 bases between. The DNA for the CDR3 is TGTGCCATCACCGACACGACAAGCCTTAACTCGAACACCGGGGAGCTGTTTTTT. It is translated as CAITDTTSLNSNTGELFF.

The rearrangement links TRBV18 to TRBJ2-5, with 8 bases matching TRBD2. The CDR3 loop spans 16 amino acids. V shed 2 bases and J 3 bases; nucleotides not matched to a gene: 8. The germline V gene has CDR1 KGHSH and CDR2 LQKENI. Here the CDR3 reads CASSPIAGPTKETQYF. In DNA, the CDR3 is TGTGCCAGCTCACCAATAGCGGGGCCGACCAAAGAGACCCAGTACTTC.

This chain's CDR3 is CASSPQRDRGGDTQYF. CDR3 sequence (DNA): TGTGCCAGTAGTCCCCAGCGAGACAGGGGTGGGGATACGCAGTATTTT. The genes are TRBV19 and TRBJ2-3, with TRBD1 matching over 8 bases. The CDR3 consists of 16 residues. Germline V gene data show CDR1 as LNHDA and CDR2 as SQIVND (reference sequence). J lost 6 bases, V lost 5 bases, and 13 bases had no gene match.

CDR3: CASSSRDRIGAEAFF. Written as DNA, the CDR3 is TGTGCCAGCAGCTCCCGGGACAGGATAGGAGCTGAAGCTTTCTTT. This chain links TRBV5-6 with TRBJ1-1, with 8 bases matching TRBD1. Germline V gene data show CDR1 as SGHDT and CDR2 as YYEEEE. The CDR3 has 15 amino acids. The ends lost 3 bases at V and 6 bases at J; junction bases unmatched: 10.

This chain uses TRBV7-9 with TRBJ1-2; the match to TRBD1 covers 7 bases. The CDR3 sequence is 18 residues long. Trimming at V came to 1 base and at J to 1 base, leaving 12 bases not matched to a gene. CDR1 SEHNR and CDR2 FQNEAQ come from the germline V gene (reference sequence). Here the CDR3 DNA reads TGTGCCAGCAGCTTAGGGACAGGTTCCCCCATCCTTAACTATGGCTACACCTTC. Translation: CASSLGTGSPILNYGYTF.

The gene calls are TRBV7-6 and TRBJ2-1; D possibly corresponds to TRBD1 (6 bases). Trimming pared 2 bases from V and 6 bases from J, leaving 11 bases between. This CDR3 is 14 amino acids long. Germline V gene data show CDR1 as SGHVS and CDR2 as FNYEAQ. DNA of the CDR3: TGTGCCAGCAGCTTACAGGGGAGAGGCAATGAGCAGTTCTTC. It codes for CASSLQGRGNEQFF.

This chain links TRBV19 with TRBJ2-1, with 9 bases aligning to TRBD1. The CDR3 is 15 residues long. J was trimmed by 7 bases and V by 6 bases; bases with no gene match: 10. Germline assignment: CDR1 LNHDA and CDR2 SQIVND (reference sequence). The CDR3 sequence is CASRKGQGPYNEQFF. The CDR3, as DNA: TGTGCCAGTAGAAAGGGACAGGGCCCTTATAATGAGCAGTTCTTC.

The CDR3 DNA is TGTGCCAGCAGCTTCCGGACAGGGATTAATTCACCCCTCCACTTT. Translating it yields CASSFRTGINSPLHF. The J gene is TRBJ1-6, the V gene TRBV3-1 (or the pseudogene TRBV3-2); 8 bases align to TRBD1. V was pared by 5 bases and J by 6 bases, with 6 bases of the junction left unmatched. The CDR3 contains 15 residues. Germline loops: CDR1 LGHDT, CDR2 YNNKEL (reference sequence).

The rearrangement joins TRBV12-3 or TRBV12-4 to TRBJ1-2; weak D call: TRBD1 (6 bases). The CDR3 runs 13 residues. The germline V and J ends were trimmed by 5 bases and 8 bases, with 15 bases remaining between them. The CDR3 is CASSETGPWGYTF. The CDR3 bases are TGTGCCAGCAGTGAAACAGGGCCTTGGGGCTACACCTTC.

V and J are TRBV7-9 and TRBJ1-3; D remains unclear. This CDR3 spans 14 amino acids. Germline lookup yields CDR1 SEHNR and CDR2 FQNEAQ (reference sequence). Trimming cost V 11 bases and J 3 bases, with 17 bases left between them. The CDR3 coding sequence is TGTGCCGCTGATGGTGGAGAGATTGGAAACACCATATATTTT. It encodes CAADGGEIGNTIYF.

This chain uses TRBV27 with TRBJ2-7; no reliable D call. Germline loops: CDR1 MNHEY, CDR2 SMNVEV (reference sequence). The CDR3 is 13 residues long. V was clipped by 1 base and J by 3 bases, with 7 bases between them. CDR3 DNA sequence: TGTGCCAGCAGTTTATGGGCCAGCTACGAGCAGTACTTC. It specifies CASSLWASYEQYF.

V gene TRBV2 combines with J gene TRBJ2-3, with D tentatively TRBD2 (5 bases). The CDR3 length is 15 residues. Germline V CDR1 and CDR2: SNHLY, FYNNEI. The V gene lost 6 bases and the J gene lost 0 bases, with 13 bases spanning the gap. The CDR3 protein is CASRWTRTSTDTQYF. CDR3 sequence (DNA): TGTGCCAGCAGATGGACTCGAACTAGCACAGATACGCAGTATTTT. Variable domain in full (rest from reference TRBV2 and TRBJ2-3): EPEVTQTPSHQVTQMGQEVILRCVPISNHLYFYWYRQILGQKVEFLVSFYNNEISEKSEIFDDQFSVERPDGSNFTLKIRSTKLEDSAMYFCASRWTRTSTDTQYFGPGTRLTVL.

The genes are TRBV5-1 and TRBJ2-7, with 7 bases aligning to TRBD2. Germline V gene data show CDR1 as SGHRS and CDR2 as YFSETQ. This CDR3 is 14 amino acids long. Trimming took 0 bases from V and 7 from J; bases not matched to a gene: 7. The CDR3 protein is CASSLGLALLEQYF. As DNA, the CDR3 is TGCGCCAGCAGCTTGGGACTAGCCCTACTGGAGCAGTACTTC.

The CDR3 protein is CATSRDLIGAAEETQYF. The DNA for the CDR3 is TGTGCCACCAGCAGAGATCTGATTGGGGCAGCCGAAGAGACCCAGTACTTC. J is TRBJ2-5 and V is TRBV15; a weak D match, TRBD1 (5 bases). The CDR3 consists of 17 residues. Germline V gene data show CDR1 as LNHNV and CDR2 as YYDKDF (reference sequence). The V end lost 0 bases, the J end lost 3 bases, and 17 bases lay between the germline ends.

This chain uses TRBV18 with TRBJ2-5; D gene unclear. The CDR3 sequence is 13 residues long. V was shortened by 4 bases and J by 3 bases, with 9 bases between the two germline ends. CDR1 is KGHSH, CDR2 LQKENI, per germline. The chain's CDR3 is CASSRSGEETQYF. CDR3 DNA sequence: TGTGCCAGCTCACGCTCGGGTGAAGAGACCCAGTACTTC.

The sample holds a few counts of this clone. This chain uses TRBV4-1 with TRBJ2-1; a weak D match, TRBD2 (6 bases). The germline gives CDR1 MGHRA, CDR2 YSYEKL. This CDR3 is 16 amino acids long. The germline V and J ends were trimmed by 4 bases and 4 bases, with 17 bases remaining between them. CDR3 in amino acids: CASSPPLTGAYNEQFF. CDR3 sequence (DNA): TGCGCCAGCAGCCCTCCCCTGACGGGAGCTTACAATGAGCAGTTCTTC.

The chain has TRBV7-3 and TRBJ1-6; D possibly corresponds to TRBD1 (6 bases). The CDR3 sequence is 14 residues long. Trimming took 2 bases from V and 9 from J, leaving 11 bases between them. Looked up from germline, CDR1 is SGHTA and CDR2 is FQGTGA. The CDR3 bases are TGTGCCAGCAGCTTAGGGACATTAGGTTCACCCCTCCACTTT. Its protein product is CASSLGTLGSPLHF.

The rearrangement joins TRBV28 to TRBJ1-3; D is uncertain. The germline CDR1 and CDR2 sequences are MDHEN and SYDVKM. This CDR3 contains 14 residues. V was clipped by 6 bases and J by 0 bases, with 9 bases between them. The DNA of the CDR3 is TGTGCCAGCAGACCTATATCCTCTGGAAACACCATATATTTT. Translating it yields CASRPISSGNTIYF.

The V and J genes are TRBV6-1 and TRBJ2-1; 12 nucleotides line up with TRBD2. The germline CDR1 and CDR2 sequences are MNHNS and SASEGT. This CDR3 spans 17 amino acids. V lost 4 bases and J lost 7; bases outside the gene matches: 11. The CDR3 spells CASSGRPGTSGPNEQFF. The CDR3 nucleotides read TGTGCCAGCAGTGGCCGGCCCGGGACTAGCGGGCCTAATGAGCAGTTCTTC.

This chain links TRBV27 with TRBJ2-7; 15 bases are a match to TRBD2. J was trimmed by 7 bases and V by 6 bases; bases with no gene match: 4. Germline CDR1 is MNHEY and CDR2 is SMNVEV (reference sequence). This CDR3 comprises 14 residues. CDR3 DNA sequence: TGTGCCAGCAGCAGGGGGACTAGCGGGAGGGAGCAGTACTTC. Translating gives CASSRGTSGREQYF.

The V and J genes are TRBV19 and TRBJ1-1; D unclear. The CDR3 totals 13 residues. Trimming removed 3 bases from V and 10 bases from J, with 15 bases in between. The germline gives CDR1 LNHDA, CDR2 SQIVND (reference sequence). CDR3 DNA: TGTGCCAGTAGTATTGAAAGGAGCCGCCTAGCTTTCTTT. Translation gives CASSIERSRLAFF.

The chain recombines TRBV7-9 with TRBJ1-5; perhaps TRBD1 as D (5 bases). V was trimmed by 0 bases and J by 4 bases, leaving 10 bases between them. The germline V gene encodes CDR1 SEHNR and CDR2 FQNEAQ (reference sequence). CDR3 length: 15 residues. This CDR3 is CASSLAGGENQPQHF. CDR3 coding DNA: TGTGCCAGCAGCTTAGCCGGGGGTGAGAATCAGCCCCAGCATTTT.

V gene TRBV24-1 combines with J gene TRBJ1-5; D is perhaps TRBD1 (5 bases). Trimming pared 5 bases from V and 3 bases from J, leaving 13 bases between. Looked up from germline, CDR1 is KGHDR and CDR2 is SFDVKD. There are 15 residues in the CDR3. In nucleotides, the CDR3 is TGTGCCACCAGTGGAAGCGGGACGGACAATCAGCCCCAGCATTTT. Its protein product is CATSGSGTDNQPQHF.